This record looks at one TCR beta chain sequence and its context. This sample was taken from a study of cytomegalovirus exposure and HLA in healthy donors. The CDR3 runs 14 residues. The ends lost 6 bases at V and 5 bases at J; junction bases unmatched: 9. Germline loops: CDR1 SNHLY, CDR2 FYNNEI. In the PCR, 60 Vbeta and 13 Jbeta primers were used. The protocol was immunoSEQ multiplex PCR, while the TCRdb copy is restricted to in-frame clones and leaves out a portion. The sample consists of more than 70,000 clones, roughly 67% of them appearing once. The receptor comes from a man aged 40-49 years in good health and CMV-seropositive. Sequenced material: PBMCs. V usage is TRBV2 and J usage is TRBJ2-5; TRBD2 agrees at 7 bases. CDR3 sequence reads: CASRGLIVLETQYF. In DNA form, the CDR3 reads TGTGCCAGCAGGGGACTAATCGTATTGGAGACCCAGTACTTC.